The 27 T cell receptor beta chains presented below share a single source sample, sequenced in a study of CD4 T cells in relation to SARS-CoV-2 and coronaviruses. The unexposed donors gave CD4+ T cells in about 2011-2018, prior to COVID-19. CD4+ T cells were isolated from the cells after about 11 days of culture. The repertoire was sequenced with immunoSEQ multiplex PCR; TCRdb's copy has only in-frame clones and lacks some. The repertoire holds 22,000 or so clones, with around 75% as singletons. Their specific antigens are unknown. The sample comprised CD4+ T cells from PBMCs, cultured in vitro. The receptor set was obtained from a human donor in good health.

The chain employs TRBV5-6 and TRBJ1-2; no clear D. CDR1 is SGHDT, CDR2 YYEEEE, per germline. Trimming took off 2 bases at V and 3 bases at J, with 17 bases between the two ends. The CDR3 runs 16 residues. The CDR3 sequence: CASSFFGAASHYGYTF. The CDR3 DNA reads TGTGCCAGCAGCTTCTTTGGAGCAGCTTCCCACTATGGCTACACCTTC.

The chain couples TRBV30 to TRBJ2-1; 12 bases agree with TRBD2. Germline V CDR1 and CDR2: GTSNPN, SVGIG (reference sequence). V dropped 3 bases and J dropped 6; count of bases not matched to a gene: 15. The CDR3 totals 18 residues. CDR3 in amino acids: CAWRNGLAGLTLGNEQFF. CDR3 in DNA: TGTGCCTGGAGGAACGGACTAGCGGGGCTCACGTTAGGCAATGAGCAGTTCTTC.

This chain connects TRBV13 to TRBJ1-1; no reliable D call. CDR3 length: 14 residues. Trimming removed 0 bases from V and 0 bases from J, with 5 bases in between. Germline CDR1 is PRHDT and CDR2 is FYEKMQ (reference sequence). CDR3 nucleotides: TGTGCCAGCAGCTTAGGTGTTATGAACACTGAAGCTTTCTTT. As protein: CASSLGVMNTEAFF.

The chain is built from TRBV12-3 or TRBV12-4 and TRBJ2-3; D gene unclear. With 6 bases removed from V and 5 bases from J, the gap between germline ends came to 12 bases. CDR3 length: 13 residues. The CDR3 DNA reads as TGTGCCAGCAGAGATAAGTGGGTAGATACGCAGTATTTT. The encoded protein is CASRDKWVDTQYF.

This rearrangement joins TRBV12-3 or TRBV12-4 to TRBJ2-7, with 8 bases that match TRBD1. The CDR3 loop spans 13 amino acids. Trimming removed 6 bases from V and 6 bases from J; junction bases left unmatched: 7. The CDR3 sequence is CASSYRTGTEQYF. CDR3 in DNA: TGTGCCAGCAGCTATAGGACAGGGACCGAGCAGTACTTC.

The rearrangement links TRBV28 to TRBJ2-3; TRBD1 matches 9 bases. CDR1 is MDHEN and CDR2 is SYDVKM in the germline V gene. The junction had 10 bases not matched to a gene; V was cut back by 5 bases and J by 1 base. This CDR3 is built from 17 residues. The chain's CDR3 is CASSKTGQGIGTDTQYF. As DNA, the CDR3 is TGTGCCAGCAGTAAAACGGGACAGGGCATAGGCACAGATACGCAGTATTTT.

This clone was seen a few times. The rearrangement links TRBV10-2 to TRBJ1-3, with D uncertain. CDR1 and CDR2 from the germline V gene are WSHSY and SAAADI. Trimming took off 8 bases at V and 0 bases at J, with 8 bases between the two ends. The CDR3 loop spans 13 amino acids. This CDR3 reads CASGVSSGNTIYF. In DNA form, the CDR3 reads TGCGCCAGCGGCGTGAGCTCTGGAAACACCATATATTTT.

The chain links TRBV2 to TRBJ2-2, with 12 bases lining up with TRBD2. V gave up 6 bases and J gave up 5 bases; unmatched junction bases: 1. The germline CDR1 and CDR2 sequences are SNHLY and FYNNEI. The CDR3 runs to 14 residues. The CDR3 sequence is CASRGLAGTGELFF. The CDR3 bases are TGTGCCAGCAGAGGACTAGCGGGAACCGGGGAGCTGTTTTTT.

This clone was counted only a few times. The genes are TRBV12-3 or TRBV12-4 and TRBJ1-1; the D is unclear. The V end lost 5 bases, the J end lost 11 bases, and 15 bases lay between the germline ends. The CDR3 totals 12 residues. The CDR3 bases are TGTGCCAGCAGTGTAGACTGGGCGGGGGCTTTCTTT. This translates into CASSVDWAGAFF.

This clone came up a few times. Other DNA sequences in the sample encode the same CDR3. The chain carries TRBV18 and TRBJ1-1; D unclear. V shed 1 base and J shed 2 bases, with 5 bases lying between them. CDR1 is KGHSH, CDR2 LQKENI, per germline. The CDR3 runs 13 residues. The CDR3 DNA sequence: TGTGCCAGCTCACCACGGGGAAACACTGAAGCTTTCTTT. This translates into CASSPRGNTEAFF.

This sequence joins TRBV30 and TRBJ2-7, with a possible D match to TRBD2 (5 bases). Germline V gene lookup returns CDR1 GTSNPN and CDR2 SVGIG (reference sequence). The CDR3 runs 13 residues. V lost 2 bases to trimming and J lost 7 bases, with 15 bases between them. This CDR3 is CAWSSPTSREQYF. DNA for the CDR3: TGTGCCTGGAGTTCTCCTACTAGTCGAGAGCAGTACTTC.

This chain connects TRBV7-2 to TRBJ2-1, with 11 bases identical to TRBD1. This CDR3 comprises 15 residues. The V gene end was trimmed by 6 bases and the J gene end by 5 bases; junction bases not matched to a gene: 6. Germline lookup yields CDR1 SGHTA and CDR2 FQGNSA. The DNA of the CDR3 is TGTGCCAGCAGTCCGGACAGGGGGCTTCACAATGAGCAGTTCTTC. It is translated as CASSPDRGLHNEQFF.

This clone turned up a few times. This chain links TRBV5-1 with TRBJ1-6; 7 nucleotides align to TRBD1. Per the germline V gene, CDR1 is SGHRS and CDR2 is YFSETQ. The CDR3 loop spans 15 amino acids. The trim removed 5 bases at V and 9 bases at J, leaving 11 bases unmatched. The CDR3 DNA reads as TGCGCCAGCAGTCTCGGACAGGAGAGGAGTTCACCCCTCCACTTT. This sequence encodes CASSLGQERSSPLHF.

The rearrangement joins TRBV6-1 to TRBJ1-4; no firm D call. The CDR3 runs 15 residues. The V end lost 1 base, the J end lost 10 bases, and 16 bases lay between the germline ends. Germline CDR1 reads MNHNS; CDR2 reads SASEGT. The CDR3 loop is CASSEGVLEYGKLFF. CDR3 DNA sequence: TGTGCCAGCAGTGAAGGGGTATTAGAGTATGGAAAACTGTTTTTT.

This clone was observed a single time. The chain is built from TRBV10-2 and TRBJ2-3, with TRBD2 matching over 13 bases. V shed 11 bases and J 4 bases; nucleotides not matched to a gene: 6. The germline V gene encodes CDR1 WSHSY and CDR2 SAAADI. This CDR3 has 14 amino acids. The CDR3 sequence is CAGGGLAGPDTQYF. CDR3 sequence (DNA): TGCGCCGGTGGGGGACTAGCGGGACCAGATACGCAGTATTTT.

V gene TRBV10-1 combines with J gene TRBJ1-2, with D perhaps matching TRBD1 (5 bases). The CDR3 is 15 amino acids. The germline CDR1 and CDR2 sequences are WNHNN and SYGVQD (reference sequence). V lost 0 bases, J lost 3 bases, and 11 bases lay in between. This CDR3 is CASSESPGVDYGYTF. CDR3 DNA: TGCGCCAGCAGTGAGTCTCCGGGGGTAGACTATGGCTACACCTTC.

The V call is TRBV3-1 (or the pseudogene TRBV3-2), the J call TRBJ1-1, with unresolved D. V lost 3 bases, J lost 0 bases, and 8 bases lay in between. From germline, CDR1 is LGHDT and CDR2 YNNKEL (reference sequence). This CDR3 has 14 residues. The CDR3 sequence: CASSQAQVNTEAFF. The CDR3 nucleotides are TGTGCCAGCAGCCAGGCTCAAGTGAACACTGAAGCTTTCTTT.

This chain uses TRBV3-1 (or the pseudogene TRBV3-2) with TRBJ2-1; 15 bases align to TRBD2. After removal of 1 base from V and 7 bases from J, the junction contained 8 bases not matched to a gene. The germline CDR1 and CDR2 sequences are LGHDT and YNNKEL (reference sequence). This CDR3 has 18 amino acids. The CDR3 region is CASSQGGPGTSGRNEQFF. In nucleotides, the CDR3 is TGTGCCAGCAGCCAAGGGGGTCCCGGGACTAGCGGGAGGAATGAGCAGTTCTTC.

The gene calls are TRBV7-2 and TRBJ1-5; a possible D gene is TRBD1 (5 bases). The ends were cut back, 6 bases at V and 10 bases at J, with 22 bases in the middle. This CDR3 spans 15 amino acids. CDR1 and CDR2 (germline): SGHTA, FQGNSA. Here the CDR3 reads CASRASGGVVSPQHF. CDR3 coding DNA: TGTGCCAGCAGAGCCTCTGGGGGGGTGGTCAGCCCCCAGCATTTT. Complete variable domain (other parts from reference TRBV7-2 and TRBJ1-5): GAGVSQSPSNKVTEKGKDVELRCDPISGHTALYWYRQSLGQGLEFLIYFQGNSAPDKSGLPSDRFSAERTGGSVSTLTIQRTQQEDSAVYLCASRASGGVVSPQHFGDGTRLSIL.

This sequence joins TRBV7-3 and TRBJ2-2; 8 bases line up with TRBD1. Germline V CDR1 and CDR2: SGHTA, FQGTGA. V dropped 3 bases and J dropped 6; count of bases not matched to a gene: 6. This CDR3 contains 15 residues. CDR3 DNA: TGTGCCAGCAGCTTCGGACAGGGTCGCGCCGGGGAGCTGTTTTTT. This gives the protein CASSFGQGRAGELFF. Using reference TRBV7-3 and TRBJ2-2 for the parts outside the CDR3, the full variable domain is GAGVSQTPSNKVTEKGKYVELRCDPISGHTALYWYRQSLGQGPEFLIYFQGTGAADDSGLPNDRFFAVRPEGSVSTLKIQRTERGDSAVYLCASSFGQGRAGELFFGEGSRLTVL.

V and J are TRBV2 and TRBJ1-1; D possibly corresponds to TRBD1 (5 bases). Deletions cut 6 bases from V and 3 bases from J, with 17 bases between. CDR3 size: 15 residues. The V gene's germline CDR1 is SNHLY and CDR2 FYNNEI. The CDR3 spells CASRDYRSGDTEAFF. CDR3 DNA sequence: TGTGCCAGCAGGGATTACAGGTCCGGGGACACTGAAGCTTTCTTT.

The V call is TRBV18, the J call TRBJ1-3; no firm D call. The CDR3 is 16 amino acids. Deletions cut 0 bases from V and 2 bases from J, with 11 bases between. Germline V gene lookup returns CDR1 KGHSH and CDR2 LQKENI. DNA of the CDR3: TGTGCCAGCTCACCACCGGAGGCGTTTACTGGAAACACCATATATTTT. As protein: CASSPPEAFTGNTIYF.

V gene TRBV6-1 combines with J gene TRBJ1-2; no firm D call. This CDR3 comprises 13 residues. CDR1 and CDR2 from the germline V gene are MNHNS and SASEGT. V lost 1 base and J lost 5, with 8 bases in between. CDR3 protein: CASSEVGDYGYTF. CDR3 DNA: TGTGCCAGCAGTGAAGTTGGGGATTATGGCTACACCTTC.

The V gene is TRBV3-1 (or the pseudogene TRBV3-2), the J gene TRBJ2-2; TRBD2 agrees at 8 bases. Unmatched junction bases numbered 13, after V lost 8 bases and J lost 5 bases. The CDR3 contains 16 residues. Germline assignment: CDR1 LGHDT and CDR2 YNNKEL (reference sequence). CDR3 sequence (DNA): TGTGCCAGCGCCGGAGGCGGGACTAGTCGAACCGGGGAGCTGTTTTTT. This sequence encodes CASAGGGTSRTGELFF.

The V gene is TRBV20-1, the J gene TRBJ1-3, with a tentative D call TRBD1 (6 bases). This CDR3 region has 15 residues. Germline V lookup: CDR1 DFQATT, CDR2 SNEGSKA (reference sequence). The ends were cut back, 3 bases at V and 2 bases at J, with 14 bases in the middle. The CDR3 here is CSASSGAGAGNTIYF. The CDR3 region has the DNA TGCAGTGCTAGTTCGGGGGCAGGGGCTGGAAACACCATATATTTT.

This clone was counted a few times. The rearrangement links TRBV27 to TRBJ1-6, with D maybe TRBD1 (5 bases). CDR3 length: 16 residues. Germline loops: CDR1 MNHEY, CDR2 SMNVEV (reference sequence). Trimming took off 3 bases at V and 11 bases at J, with 20 bases between the two ends. CDR3 in amino acids: CASSLQTDRRLAPLHF. DNA of the CDR3: TGTGCCAGCAGTTTGCAGACAGACCGTAGACTTGCACCCCTCCACTTT.

V usage is TRBV30 and J usage is TRBJ2-7; TRBD1 matches 7 bases. CDR3 length: 17 amino acids. The V gene's germline CDR1 is GTSNPN and CDR2 SVGIG (reference sequence). V trimming: 1 base; J trimming: 3 bases; junction bases outside the gene matches: 15. CDR3 loop: CAWSGYSGQLNNYEQYF. The CDR3 bases are TGTGCCTGGAGTGGCTACTCGGGACAGCTCAATAACTACGAGCAGTACTTC.